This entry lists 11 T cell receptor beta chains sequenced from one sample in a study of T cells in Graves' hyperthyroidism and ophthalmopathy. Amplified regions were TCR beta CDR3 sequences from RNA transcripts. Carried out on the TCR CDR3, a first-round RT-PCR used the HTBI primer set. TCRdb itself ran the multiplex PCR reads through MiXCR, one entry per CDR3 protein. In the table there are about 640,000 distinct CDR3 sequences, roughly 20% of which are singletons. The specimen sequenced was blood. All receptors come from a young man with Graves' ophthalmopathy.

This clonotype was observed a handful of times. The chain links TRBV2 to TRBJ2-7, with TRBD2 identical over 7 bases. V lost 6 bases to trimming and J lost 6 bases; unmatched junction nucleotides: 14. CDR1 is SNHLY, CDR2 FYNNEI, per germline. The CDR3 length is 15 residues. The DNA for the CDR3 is TGTGCCAGCAGAGCTACCCCAGCGGGGACGGGCGAGCAGTACTTC. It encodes CASRATPAGTGEQYF.

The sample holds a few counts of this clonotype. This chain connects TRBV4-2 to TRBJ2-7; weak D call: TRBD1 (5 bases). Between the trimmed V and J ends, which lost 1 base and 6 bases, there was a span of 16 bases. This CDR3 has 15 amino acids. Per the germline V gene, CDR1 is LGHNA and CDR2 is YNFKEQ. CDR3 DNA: TGTGCCAGCAGCCAAGCCCAGACAGCCGTCGTCGAGCAGTACTTC. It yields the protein CASSQAQTAVVEQYF.

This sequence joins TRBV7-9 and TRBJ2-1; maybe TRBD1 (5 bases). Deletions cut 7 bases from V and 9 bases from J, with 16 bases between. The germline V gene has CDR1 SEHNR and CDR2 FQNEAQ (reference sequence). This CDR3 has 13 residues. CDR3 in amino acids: CASTERIQGEQFF. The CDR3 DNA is TGTGCCAGCACCGAGAGGATCCAGGGTGAGCAGTTCTTC.

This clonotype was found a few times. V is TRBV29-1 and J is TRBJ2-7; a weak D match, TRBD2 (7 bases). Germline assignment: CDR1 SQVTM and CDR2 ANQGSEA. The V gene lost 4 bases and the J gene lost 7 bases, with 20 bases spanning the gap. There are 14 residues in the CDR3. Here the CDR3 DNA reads TGCAGCGTTGTCTCAGGGGACTACGAGGAGGAGCAGTACTTC. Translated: CSVVSGDYEEEQYF.

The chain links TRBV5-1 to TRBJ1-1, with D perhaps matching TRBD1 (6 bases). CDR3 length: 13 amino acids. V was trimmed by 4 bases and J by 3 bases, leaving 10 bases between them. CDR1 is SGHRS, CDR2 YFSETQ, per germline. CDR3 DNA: TGCGCCAGCAGCAAGGGGGGGGACACTGAAGCTTTCTTT. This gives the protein CASSKGGDTEAFF.

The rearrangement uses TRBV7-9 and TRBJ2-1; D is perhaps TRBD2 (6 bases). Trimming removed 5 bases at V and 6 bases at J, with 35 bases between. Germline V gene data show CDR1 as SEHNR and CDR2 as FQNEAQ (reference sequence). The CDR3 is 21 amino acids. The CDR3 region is CASSLRKAGSDGTSNSNEQFF. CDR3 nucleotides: TGTGCCAGCAGCCTTCGGAAAGCAGGGTCGGATGGCACTAGCAATAGCAATGAGCAGTTCTTC.

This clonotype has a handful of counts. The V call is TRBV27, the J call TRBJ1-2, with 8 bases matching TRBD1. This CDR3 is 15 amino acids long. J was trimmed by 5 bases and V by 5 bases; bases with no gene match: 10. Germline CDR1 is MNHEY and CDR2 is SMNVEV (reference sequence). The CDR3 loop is CASSPGQGTLYGYTF. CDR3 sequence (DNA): TGTGCCAGCAGTCCAGGACAGGGAACCCTGTATGGCTACACCTTC.

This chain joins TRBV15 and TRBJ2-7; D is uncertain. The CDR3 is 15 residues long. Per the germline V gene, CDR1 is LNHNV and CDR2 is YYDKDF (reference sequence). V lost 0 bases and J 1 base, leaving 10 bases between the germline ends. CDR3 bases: TGTGCCACCAGCAGAGATTTGGGCGGATCCTACGAGCAGTACTTC. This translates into CATSRDLGGSYEQYF.

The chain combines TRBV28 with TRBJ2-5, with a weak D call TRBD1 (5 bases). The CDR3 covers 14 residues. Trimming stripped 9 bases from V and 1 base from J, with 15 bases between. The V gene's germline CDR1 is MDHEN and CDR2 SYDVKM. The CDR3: CASMTDTTQETQYF. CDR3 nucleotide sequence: TGTGCCAGTATGACAGACACTACCCAAGAGACCCAGTACTTC.

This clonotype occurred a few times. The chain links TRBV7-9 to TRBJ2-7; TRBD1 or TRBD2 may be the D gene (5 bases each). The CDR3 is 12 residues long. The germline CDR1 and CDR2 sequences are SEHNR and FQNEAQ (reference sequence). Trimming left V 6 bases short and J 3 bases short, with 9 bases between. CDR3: CASSWDVYEQYF. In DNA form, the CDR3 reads TGTGCCAGCAGTTGGGACGTCTACGAGCAGTACTTC.

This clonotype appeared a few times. The CDR3, as DNA: TGCAGCGTCGACTTGACAGGGGCCCACAATGAGCAGTTCTTC. Protein product: CSVDLTGAHNEQFF. This sequence joins TRBV29-1 and TRBJ2-1, with 8 bases that match TRBD1. This CDR3 comprises 14 residues. V lost 6 bases, J lost 5 bases, and 9 bases stayed unmatched. Germline CDR1 reads SQVTM; CDR2 reads ANQGSEA.